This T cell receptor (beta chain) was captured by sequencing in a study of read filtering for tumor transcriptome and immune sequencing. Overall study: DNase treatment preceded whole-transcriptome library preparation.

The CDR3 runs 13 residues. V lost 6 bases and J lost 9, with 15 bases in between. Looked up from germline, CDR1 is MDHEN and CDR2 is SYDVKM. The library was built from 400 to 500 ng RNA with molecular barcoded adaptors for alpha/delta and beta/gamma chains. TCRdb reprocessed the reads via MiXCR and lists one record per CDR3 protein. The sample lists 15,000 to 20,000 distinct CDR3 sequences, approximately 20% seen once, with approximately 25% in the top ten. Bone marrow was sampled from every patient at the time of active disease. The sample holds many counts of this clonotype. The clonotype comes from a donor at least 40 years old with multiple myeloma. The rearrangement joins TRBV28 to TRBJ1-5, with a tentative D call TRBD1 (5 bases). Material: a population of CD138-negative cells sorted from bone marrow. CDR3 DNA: TGTGCCAGCAGCCCCGGCCACGGGGGGCCCCAGCATTTT. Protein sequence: CASSPGHGGPQHF.